This TCR beta chain was identified during a study of blood T cell repertoires in COVID-19. About the research overall: COVID-19 samples from acute and convalescent phases originated in the United States, Italy and Spain. PBMCs, B-cell-depleted T cells, or T cells provided the cDNA or gDNA that made up the material.

The ends were cut back, 6 bases at V and 0 bases at J, with 12 bases in the middle. The CDR3 runs 15 residues. Germline CDR1 and CDR2: SNHLY and FYNNEI. Per the study methods: Estimation of nucleated cell counts was performed using reference gene primer amplification. This table comes from immunoSEQ multiplex PCR, and its TCRdb copy is limited to in-frame clones, with some not included. The D gene and trimming were derived from the DNA, and the V and J assignments and clone size from that table. The repertoire has under 200,000 clones, about 87% of them found once; the top ten carry around 2.5%. Enrollment of patients from Seattle took place during active infection, with longitudinal follow-up.

This sequence was found in a woman aged 80 or over with COVID-19, enrolled during active disease. The sequenced sample was peripheral blood. V and J are TRBV2 and TRBJ1-3, with TRBD1 as a possible D gene (5 bases). This chain's CDR3 is CASSQQDLSGNTIYF. The CDR3 DNA sequence: TGTGCCAGCAGCCAACAGGATCTCTCTGGAAACACCATATATTTT.